The 4 T cell receptor beta chains listed next were all sequenced from one sample in a study of cytomegalovirus exposure and HLA in healthy donors. It was with 60 Vbeta and 13 Jbeta primers that the PCR ran. Some clones are missing from TCRdb's copy, which holds only in-frame ones; the method was immunoSEQ multiplex PCR. The sample shows under 150,000 clones, around four fifths of them seen only once. What was sequenced was PBMCs. These receptors came from a male donor in good health and CMV-seropositive.

The CDR3 DNA reads TGTGCCAGCAGGACCGGGACAGCGAACACCGGGGAGCTGTTTTTT. Its translation: CASRTGTANTGELFF. This chain connects TRBV27 to TRBJ2-2; the match to TRBD1 covers 7 bases. This CDR3 region has 15 residues. CDR1 is MNHEY, CDR2 SMNVEV, per germline (reference sequence). V shed 6 bases and J 0 bases; nucleotides not matched to a gene: 4.

This clone was detected only once. The rearrangement uses TRBV6-1 and TRBJ1-2; tentative D call: TRBD1 (6 bases). The CDR3 runs to 14 residues. V lost 5 bases to trimming and J lost 5 bases, with 15 bases between them. In germline, CDR1 is MNHNS, CDR2 SASEGT. The CDR3 sequence: CASSRTRGWYGYTF. CDR3 nucleotide sequence: TGTGCCAGCAGTCGGACCAGGGGTTGGTATGGCTACACCTTC.

The genes are TRBV4-1 and TRBJ2-4, with 7 positions matching TRBD1. The CDR3 totals 17 residues. Per germline, CDR1 MGHRA and CDR2 YSYEKL. With V trimmed by 2 bases and J by 0 bases, 7 bases remained unmatched. The CDR3 DNA reads as TGCGCCAGCAGCCAAAACGGGGACAGACTAGCCAAAAACATTCAGTACTTC. It specifies CASSQNGDRLAKNIQYF.

This sequence joins TRBV30 and TRBJ2-5; 7 bases agree with TRBD2. This CDR3 has 13 amino acids. In germline, CDR1 is GTSNPN, CDR2 SVGIG (reference sequence). V lost 0 bases, J lost 4 bases, and 2 bases stayed unmatched. The chain's CDR3 is CAWSVGRGETQYF. As DNA, the CDR3 is TGTGCCTGGAGTGTTGGGAGGGGAGAGACCCAGTACTTC.